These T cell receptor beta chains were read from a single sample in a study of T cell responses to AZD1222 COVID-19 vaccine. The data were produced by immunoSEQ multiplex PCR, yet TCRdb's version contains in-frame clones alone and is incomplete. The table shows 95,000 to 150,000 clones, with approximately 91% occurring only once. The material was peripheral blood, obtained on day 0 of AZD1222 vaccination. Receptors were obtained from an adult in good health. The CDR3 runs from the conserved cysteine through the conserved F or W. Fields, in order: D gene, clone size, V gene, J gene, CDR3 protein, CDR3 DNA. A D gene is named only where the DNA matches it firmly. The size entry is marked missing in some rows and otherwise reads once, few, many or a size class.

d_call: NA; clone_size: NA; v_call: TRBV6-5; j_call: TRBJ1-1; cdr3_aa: CASTLHRNTEAFF; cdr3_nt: TGTGCCAGCACCCTACACAGGAACACTGAAGCTTTCTTT
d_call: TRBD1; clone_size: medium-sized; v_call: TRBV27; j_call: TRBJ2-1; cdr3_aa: CASSLGDRVSYNEQFF; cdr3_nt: TGTGCCAGCAGTTTGGGCGACAGGGTCTCCTACAATGAGCAGTTCTTC
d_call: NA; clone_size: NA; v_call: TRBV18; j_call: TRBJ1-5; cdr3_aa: CASSSDGRDQPQHF; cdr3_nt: TGTGCCAGCTCCTCTGACGGCAGGGACCAGCCCCAGCATTTT
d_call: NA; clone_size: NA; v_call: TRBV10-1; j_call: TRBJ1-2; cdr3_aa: CASSEPPALYGYTF; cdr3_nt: TGCGCCAGCAGTGAGCCTCCGGCCCTCTATGGCTACACCTTC
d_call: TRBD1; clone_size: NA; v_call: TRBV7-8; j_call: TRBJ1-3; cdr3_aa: CASSIPTGTGNTIYF; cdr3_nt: TGTGCCAGCAGCATTCCGACAGGGACTGGAAACACCATATATTTT
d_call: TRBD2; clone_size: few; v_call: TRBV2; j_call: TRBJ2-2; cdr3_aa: CASRVAGVNTGELFF; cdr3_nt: TGTGCCAGCAGAGTAGCGGGAGTCAACACCGGGGAGCTGTTTTTT
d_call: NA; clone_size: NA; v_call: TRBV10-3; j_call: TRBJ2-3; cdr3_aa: CAISVSGSTDTQYF; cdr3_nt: TGTGCCATCAGCGTTAGCGGAAGCACAGATACGCAGTATTTT
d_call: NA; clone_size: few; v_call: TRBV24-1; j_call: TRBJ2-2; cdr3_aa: CATSDPRPELGGELFF; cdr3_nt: TGTGCCACCAGTGATCCTAGGCCCGAGCTGGGCGGGGAGCTGTTTTTT
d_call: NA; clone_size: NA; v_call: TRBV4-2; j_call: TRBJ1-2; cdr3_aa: CASSQDSPVPQSYTF; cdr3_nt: TGTGCCAGCAGCCAAGATAGCCCGGTTCCCCAAAGCTACACCTTC
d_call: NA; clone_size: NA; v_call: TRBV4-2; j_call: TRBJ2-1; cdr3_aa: CASSPISSYNEQFF; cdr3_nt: TGTGCCAGCAGCCCTATAAGCTCCTACAATGAGCAGTTCTTC
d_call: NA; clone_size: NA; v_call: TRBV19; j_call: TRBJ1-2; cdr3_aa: CASRHNYGYTF; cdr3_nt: TGTGCCAGTAGGCATAACTATGGCTACACCTTC
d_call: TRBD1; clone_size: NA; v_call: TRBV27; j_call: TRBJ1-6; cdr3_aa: CASSARDRPSQINSPLHF; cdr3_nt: TGTGCCAGCAGCGCACGGGACAGGCCGTCACAGATTAATTCACCCCTCCACTTT
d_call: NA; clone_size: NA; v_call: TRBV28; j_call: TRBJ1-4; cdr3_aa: CASRATGKGEKLFF; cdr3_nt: TGTGCCAGCAGGGCCACAGGGAAGGGTGAAAAACTGTTTTTT
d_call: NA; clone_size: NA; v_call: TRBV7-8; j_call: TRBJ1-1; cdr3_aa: CASSTPTGFAEAFF; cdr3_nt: TGTGCCAGCAGCACCCCGACAGGATTTGCTGAAGCTTTCTTT
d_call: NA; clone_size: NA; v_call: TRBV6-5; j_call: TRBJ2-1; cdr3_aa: CASSRGQNVEQFF; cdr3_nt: TGTGCCAGCAGTCGAGGACAGAACGTTGAGCAGTTCTTC
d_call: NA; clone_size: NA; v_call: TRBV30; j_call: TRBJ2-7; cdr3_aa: CAWSPGPPTYEQYF; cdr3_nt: TGTGCCTGGAGTCCGGGACCCCCCACCTACGAGCAGTACTTC
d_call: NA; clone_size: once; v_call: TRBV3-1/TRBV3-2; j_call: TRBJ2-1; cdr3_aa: CASSQPPSEQFF; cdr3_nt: TGTGCCAGCAGCCAACCCCCTAGCGAGCAGTTCTTC
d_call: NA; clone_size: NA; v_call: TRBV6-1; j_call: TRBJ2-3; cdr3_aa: CASSEGRADTQYF; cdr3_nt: TGTGCCAGCAGTGAAGGCAGGGCAGATACGCAGTATTTT
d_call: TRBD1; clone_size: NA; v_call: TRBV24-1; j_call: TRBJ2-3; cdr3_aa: CATQKQGAGTQYF; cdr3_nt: TGTGCCACCCAGAAACAGGGGGCAGGTACGCAGTATTTT
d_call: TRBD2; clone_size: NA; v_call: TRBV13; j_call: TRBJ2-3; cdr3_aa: CASSPPTSGPDTQYF; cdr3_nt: TGTGCCAGCAGCCCTCCGACTAGCGGACCAGATACGCAGTATTTT
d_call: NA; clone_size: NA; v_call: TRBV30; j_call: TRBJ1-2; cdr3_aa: CAWSQDRGFYGYTF; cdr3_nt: TGTGCCTGGAGCCAGGACCGAGGGTTCTATGGCTACACCTTC
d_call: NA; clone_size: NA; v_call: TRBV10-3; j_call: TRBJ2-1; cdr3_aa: CAIGGTGYNEQFF; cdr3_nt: TGTGCCATCGGGGGGACGGGATACAATGAGCAGTTCTTC